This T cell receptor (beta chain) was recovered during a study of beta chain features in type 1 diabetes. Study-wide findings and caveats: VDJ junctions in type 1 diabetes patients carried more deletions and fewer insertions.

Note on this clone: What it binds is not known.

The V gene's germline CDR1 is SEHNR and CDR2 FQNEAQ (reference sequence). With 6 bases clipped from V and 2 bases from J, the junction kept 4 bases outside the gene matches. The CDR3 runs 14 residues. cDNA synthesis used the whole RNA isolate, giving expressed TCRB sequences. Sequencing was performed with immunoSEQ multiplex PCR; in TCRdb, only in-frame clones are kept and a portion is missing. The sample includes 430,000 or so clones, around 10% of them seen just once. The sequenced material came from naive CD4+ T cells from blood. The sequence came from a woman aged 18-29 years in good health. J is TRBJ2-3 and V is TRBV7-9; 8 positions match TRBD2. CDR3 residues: CASRVAGNTDTQYF. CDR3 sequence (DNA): TGTGCCAGCAGGGTAGCGGGAAACACAGATACGCAGTATTTT.